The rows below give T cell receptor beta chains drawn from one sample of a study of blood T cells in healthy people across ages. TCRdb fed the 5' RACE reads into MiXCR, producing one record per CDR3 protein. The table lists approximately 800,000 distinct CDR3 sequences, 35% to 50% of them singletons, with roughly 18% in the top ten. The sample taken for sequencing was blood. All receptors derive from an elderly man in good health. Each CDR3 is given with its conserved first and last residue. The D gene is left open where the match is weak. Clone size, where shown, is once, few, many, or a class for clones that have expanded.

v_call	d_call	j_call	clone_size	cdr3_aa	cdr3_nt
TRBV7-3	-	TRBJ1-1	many	CASSLSSGANTEAFF	TGTGCCAGCAGCTTAAGTTCGGGGGCGAACACTGAAGCTTTCTTT
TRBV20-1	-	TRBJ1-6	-	CSATQNSPPHF	TGCAGTGCTACTCAAAATTCACCCCCCCACTTT
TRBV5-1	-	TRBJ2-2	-	CASSLRADVTGELFF	TGCGCCAGCAGCTTAAGAGCGGATGTCACCGGGGAGCTGTTTTTT
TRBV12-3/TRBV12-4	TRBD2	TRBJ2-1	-	CASRPGTSGYNEQFF	TGTGCCAGCAGGCCCGGGACTAGCGGCTACAATGAGCAGTTCTTC
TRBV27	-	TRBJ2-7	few	CASSLGRGLGEQYF	TGTGCCAGCAGTTTAGGCAGGGGCCTAGGGGAGCAGTACTTC
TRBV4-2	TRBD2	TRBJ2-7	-	CASSQDMLAANSYEQYF	TGTGCCAGCAGCCAAGATATGCTAGCGGCGAACTCCTACGAGCAGTACTTC
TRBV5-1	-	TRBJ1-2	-	CASSSLRDDYGYTF	TGCGCCAGCAGCTCCCTTCGGGACGACTATGGCTACACCTTC
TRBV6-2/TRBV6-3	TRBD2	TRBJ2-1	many	CASSDGTSGNNEQFF	TGTGCCAGCAGTGACGGGACTAGCGGAAACAATGAGCAGTTCTTC
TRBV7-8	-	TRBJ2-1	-	CASSLVGRGRGEQFF	TGTGCCAGCAGCTTAGTAGGGCGGGGAAGGGGCGAGCAGTTCTTC
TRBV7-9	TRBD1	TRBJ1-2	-	CASSLDEGQYAGYTF	TGTGCCAGCAGCTTAGATGAGGGACAGTACGCTGGCTACACCTTC
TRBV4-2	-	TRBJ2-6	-	CASSQDGGGSGANVLTF	TGTGCCAGCAGCCAAGATGGTGGGGGTTCCGGGGCCAACGTCCTGACTTTC
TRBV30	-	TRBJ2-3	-	CAWSGEFTDTQYF	TGTGCCTGGAGTGGGGAGTTCACAGATACGCAGTATTTT
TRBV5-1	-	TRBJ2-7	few	CASSPSGPGSIYEQYF	TGCGCCAGCAGCCCCTCGGGCCCGGGGTCCATCTACGAGCAGTACTTC
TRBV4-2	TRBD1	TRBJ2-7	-	CASSRDRGGYEQYF	TGTGCCAGCAGCCGGGACAGGGGGGGCTACGAGCAGTACTTC
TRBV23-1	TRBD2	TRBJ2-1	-	CASSQGSREGPPNEQFF	TGCGCCAGCAGCCAGGGGAGTCGGGAGGGCCCCCCCAATGAGCAGTTCTTC
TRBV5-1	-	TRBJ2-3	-	CVSSSGQPTTDTQYF	TGCGTCAGCAGCTCCGGACAGCCGACCACAGATACGCAGTATTTT
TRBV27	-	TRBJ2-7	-	CASSPVVRDEQYF	TGTGCCAGCAGTCCCGTTGTCCGGGATGAGCAGTACTTC
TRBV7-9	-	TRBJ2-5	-	CASSSPGGNSETQYF	TGTGCCAGCAGCTCACCTGGGGGCAATTCAGAGACCCAGTACTTC
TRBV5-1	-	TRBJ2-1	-	CASSPTSGVDNEQFF	TGCGCCAGCAGCCCCACGAGCGGAGTCGACAATGAGCAGTTCTTC
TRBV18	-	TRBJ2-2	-	CASSPPRIADTGELFF	TGTGCCAGCTCACCGCCCCGAATAGCGGACACCGGGGAGCTGTTTTTT
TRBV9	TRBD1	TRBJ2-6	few	CASSVGTGEGGANVLTF	TGTGCCAGCAGCGTAGGGACAGGGGAGGGCGGGGCCAACGTCCTGACTTTC
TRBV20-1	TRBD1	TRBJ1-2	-	CSAKGDRNFNYGYTF	TGCAGTGCTAAAGGGGACAGGAACTTCAACTATGGCTACACCTTC
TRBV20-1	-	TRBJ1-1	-	CSGNARVGTEAFF	TGCAGTGGCAATGCGAGGGTGGGCACTGAAGCTTTCTTT